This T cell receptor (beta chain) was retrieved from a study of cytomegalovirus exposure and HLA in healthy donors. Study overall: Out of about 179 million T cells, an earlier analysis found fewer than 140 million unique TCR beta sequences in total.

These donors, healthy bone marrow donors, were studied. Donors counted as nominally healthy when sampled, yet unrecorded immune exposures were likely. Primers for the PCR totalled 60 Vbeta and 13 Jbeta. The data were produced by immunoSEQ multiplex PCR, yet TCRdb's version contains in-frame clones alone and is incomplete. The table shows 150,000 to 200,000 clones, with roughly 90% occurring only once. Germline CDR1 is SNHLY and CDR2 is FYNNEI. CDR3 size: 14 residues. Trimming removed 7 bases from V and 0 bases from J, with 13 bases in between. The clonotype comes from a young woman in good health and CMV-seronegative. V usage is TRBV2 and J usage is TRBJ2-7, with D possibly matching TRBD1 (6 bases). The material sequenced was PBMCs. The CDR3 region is CASKDRSGSYEQYF. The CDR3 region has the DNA TGTGCCAGCAAAGACAGGTCGGGCTCCTACGAGCAGTACTTC.